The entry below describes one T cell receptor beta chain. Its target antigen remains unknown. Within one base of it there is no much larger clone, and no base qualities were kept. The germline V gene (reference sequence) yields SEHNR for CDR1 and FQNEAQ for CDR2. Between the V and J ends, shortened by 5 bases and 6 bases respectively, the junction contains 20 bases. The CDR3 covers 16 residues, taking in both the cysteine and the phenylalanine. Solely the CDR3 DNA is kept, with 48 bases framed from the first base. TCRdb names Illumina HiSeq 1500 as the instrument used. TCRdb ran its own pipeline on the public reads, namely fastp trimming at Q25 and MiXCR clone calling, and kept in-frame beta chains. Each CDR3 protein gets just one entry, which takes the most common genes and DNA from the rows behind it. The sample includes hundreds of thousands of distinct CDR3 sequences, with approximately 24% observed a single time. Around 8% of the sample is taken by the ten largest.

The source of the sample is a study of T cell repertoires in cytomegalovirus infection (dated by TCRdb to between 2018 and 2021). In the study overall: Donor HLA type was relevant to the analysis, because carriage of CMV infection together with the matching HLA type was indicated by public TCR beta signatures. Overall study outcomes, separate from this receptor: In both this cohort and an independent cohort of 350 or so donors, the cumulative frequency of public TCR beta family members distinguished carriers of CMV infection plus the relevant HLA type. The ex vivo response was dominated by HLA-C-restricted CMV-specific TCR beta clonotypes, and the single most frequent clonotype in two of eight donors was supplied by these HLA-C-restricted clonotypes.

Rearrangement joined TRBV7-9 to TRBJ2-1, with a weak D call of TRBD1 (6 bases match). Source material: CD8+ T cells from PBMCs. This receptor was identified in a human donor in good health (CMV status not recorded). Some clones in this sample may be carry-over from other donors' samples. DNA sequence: TGTGCCAGCAGCCGACCCGGGACAAACCAGGGCAATGAGCAGTTCTTC. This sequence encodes CASSRPGTNQGNEQFF.